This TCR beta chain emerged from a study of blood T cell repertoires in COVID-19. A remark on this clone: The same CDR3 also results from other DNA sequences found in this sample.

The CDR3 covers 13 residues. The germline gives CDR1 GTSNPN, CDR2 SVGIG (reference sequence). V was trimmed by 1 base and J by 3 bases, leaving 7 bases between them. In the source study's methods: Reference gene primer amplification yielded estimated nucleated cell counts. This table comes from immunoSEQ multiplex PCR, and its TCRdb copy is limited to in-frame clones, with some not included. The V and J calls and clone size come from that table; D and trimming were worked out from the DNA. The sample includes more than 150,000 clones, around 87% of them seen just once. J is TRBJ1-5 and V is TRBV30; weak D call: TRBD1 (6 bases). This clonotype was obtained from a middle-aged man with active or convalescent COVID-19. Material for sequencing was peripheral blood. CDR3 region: CAWSGGPNQPQHF. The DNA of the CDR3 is TGTGCCTGGAGTGGGGGGCCCAATCAGCCCCAGCATTTT.